Presented here are 8 T cell receptor beta chains from one specimen sequenced in a study of T cells in women clearing cervical HPV infection. Profiling relied on immunoSEQ multiplex PCR, and the TCRdb table lists in-frame clones only, not all of them. Its table records 15,000 to 20,000 clones. Specimen: blood buffy coat. The receptor source for this set is a woman between 18 and 70 years old with a cervical HPV16 infection that either progressed to CIN3+ or cleared (not recorded which).

Note on this clone: The DNA ends 3 residues before the CDR3 does, and the rest of the CDR3 is filled in from the germline J gene. The V gene is TRBV29-1, the J gene TRBJ1-2; weak D call: TRBD1 (5 bases). Germline-derived CDR1 and CDR2 are SQVTM and ANQGSEA. Trimming removed 4 bases at V and 3 bases at J, with 12 bases between. The length of the CDR3 is 13 residues. The sequenced part of the CDR3 DNA is TGCAGCGTTGTTACAGGCGCTTACTATGGC. This gives the protein CSVVTGAYYG. The entire CDR3 is CSVVTGAYYGYTF.

Turning to this clone: The missing CDR3 end, 3 residues past where the read stops, is filled in from the germline J gene. The rearrangement joins TRBV20-1 to TRBJ2-3; no clear D gene. V lost 2 bases and J 4 bases, leaving 7 bases between the germline ends. The CDR3 length is 12 residues. CDR1 and CDR2 from the germline V gene are DFQATT and SNEGSKA (reference sequence). Partial CDR3 DNA: TGCAGTGCTAGAATCACAGCAGATACG. It is translated as CSARITADT. The entire CDR3 protein reads CSARITADTQYF.

Worth noting for this clone: With the read ending 3 residues before the CDR3 end, the germline J gene is used to fill in that end. This sequence joins TRBV19 and TRBJ1-4; weak D call: TRBD1 (5 bases). CDR3 size: 15 residues. In germline, CDR1 is LNHDA, CDR2 SQIVND (reference sequence). The covered CDR3 bases are TGTGCCAGTAGTATAGAGGTCACTGGGGCCAACGTA. Translated: CASSIEVTGANV. The entire CDR3 sequence reads CASSIEVTGANVLFF.

With regard to this clone: The read ends 3 residues shy of where the CDR3 ends; the end is completed using the germline J gene. The rearrangement joins TRBV19 to TRBJ1-1; tentative D call: TRBD1 (5 bases). V lost 11 bases, J lost 4 bases, and 17 bases lay in between. The CDR3 is made up of 13 amino acids. CDR1 is LNHDA, CDR2 SQIVND, per germline (reference sequence). CDR3: CACQGRVGTEAFF. CDR3 DNA, as far as it was read: TGTGCCTGCCAAGGCAGGGTGGGCACTGAA.

On this clone itself: The read halts 3 residues ahead of the CDR3 end, with the missing end drawn from the germline J gene. This chain connects TRBV28 to TRBJ2-7; D is perhaps TRBD2 (5 bases). Looked up from germline, CDR1 is MDHEN and CDR2 is SYDVKM. Trimming pared 5 bases from V and 3 bases from J, leaving 8 bases between. The CDR3 is 12 residues long. The sequenced CDR3 bases are TGTGCCAGCAGTCCGGGGTTCTACGAG. Encoded protein: CASSPGFYE. The full CDR3 reads CASSPGFYEQYF.

Details on this clone: Sequencing ends 3 residues short of the CDR3 end; the germline J gene provides the rest. V is TRBV20-1 and J is TRBJ2-1, with TRBD1 matching 9 bases. The CDR3 contains 17 residues. The germline gives CDR1 DFQATT, CDR2 SNEGSKA (reference sequence). Trimming took 1 base from V and 4 from J; bases not matched to a gene: 11. The sequenced CDR3 bases are TGCAGTGCTAGAGCTCCCGGGACAGGGTCACGGTACAATGAG. This codes for CSARAPGTGSRYNE. The complete CDR3 protein is CSARAPGTGSRYNEQFF.

CDR3 bases read: TGCAGTGCCCCCTGGCTAGCGGGGAAACAAGAGACC. Its protein product is CSAPWLAGKQET. The CDR3 in full is CSAPWLAGKQETQYF. The V call is TRBV20-1, the J call TRBJ2-5; 9 bases are shared with TRBD2. The read comes to an end 3 residues before the CDR3 does, leaving the germline J gene to fill in the end. The germline CDR1 and CDR2 sequences are DFQATT and SNEGSKA (reference sequence). The ends lost 6 bases at V and 2 bases at J; junction bases unmatched: 10. The length of the CDR3 is 15 residues.

To note about this clone: The read ends 3 residues shy of where the CDR3 ends; the end is completed using the germline J gene. V gene TRBV20-1 combines with J gene TRBJ2-6; the match to TRBD1 covers 12 bases. The V segment lost 6 bases and the J segment 4 bases; nucleotides outside the gene matches: 13. Germline-derived CDR1 and CDR2 are DFQATT and SNEGSKA (reference sequence). This CDR3 contains 18 residues. CDR3 sequence: CSARRHRDRGPGANVLTF. The covered CDR3 bases are TGCAGTGCGAGAAGACACCGGGACAGGGGGCCAGGGGCCAACGTC.